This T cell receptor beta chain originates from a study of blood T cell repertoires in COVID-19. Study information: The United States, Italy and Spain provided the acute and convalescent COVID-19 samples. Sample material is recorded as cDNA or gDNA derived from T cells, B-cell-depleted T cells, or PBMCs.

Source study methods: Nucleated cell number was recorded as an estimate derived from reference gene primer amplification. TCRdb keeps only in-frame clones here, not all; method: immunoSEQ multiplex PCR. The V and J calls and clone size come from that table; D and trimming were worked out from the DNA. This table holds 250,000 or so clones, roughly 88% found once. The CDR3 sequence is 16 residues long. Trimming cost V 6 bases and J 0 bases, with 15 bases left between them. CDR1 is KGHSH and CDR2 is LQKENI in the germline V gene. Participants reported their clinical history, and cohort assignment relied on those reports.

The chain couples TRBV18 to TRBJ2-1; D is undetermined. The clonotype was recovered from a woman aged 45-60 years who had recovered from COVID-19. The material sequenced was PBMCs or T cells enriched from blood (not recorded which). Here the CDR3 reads CASSPLGQSSYNEQFF. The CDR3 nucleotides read TGTGCCAGCTCCCCGTTGGGCCAGAGCTCCTACAATGAGCAGTTCTTC.